Below are 16 T cell receptor beta chains sequenced from a single sample in a study of T cell responses to AZD1222 COVID-19 vaccine. The data were produced by immunoSEQ multiplex PCR, yet TCRdb's version contains in-frame clones alone and is incomplete. The sample carries about 150,000 clones, roughly 80% recorded once. Sample: peripheral blood, taken on day 0 of AZD1222 vaccination. Receptors originate from an adult in good health.

The chain links TRBV27 to TRBJ1-5; 7 nucleotides line up with TRBD1. V was pared by 5 bases and J by 5 bases, with 15 bases of the junction left unmatched. CDR3 length: 17 residues. Germline V gene lookup returns CDR1 MNHEY and CDR2 SMNVEV (reference sequence). The CDR3 nucleotides are TGTGCCAGCAGTCCCCTGCCTACGACAGGGAGTCATCAGCCCCAGCATTTT. Its translation is CASSPLPTTGSHQPQHF.

This clone was observed a single time. The chain is built from TRBV2 and TRBJ1-5; D may be TRBD1 (5 bases). V was clipped by 3 bases and J by 4 bases, with 13 bases between them. Germline assignment: CDR1 SNHLY and CDR2 FYNNEI. The CDR3 extends over 15 amino acids. In DNA form, the CDR3 reads TGTGCCAGCAGTGAGGAGAGGGGTGGAAATCAGCCCCAGCATTTT. It translates to CASSEERGGNQPQHF.

The chain uses TRBV28 and TRBJ1-3; 8 bases agree with TRBD1. V gave up 2 bases and J gave up 4 bases; unmatched junction bases: 4. CDR1 is MDHEN, CDR2 SYDVKM, per germline. This CDR3 has 15 residues. This CDR3 is CASSLGQGRGNTIYF. CDR3 in DNA: TGTGCCAGCAGTTTAGGACAGGGTAGGGGAAACACCATATATTTT. Drawing the rest from reference TRBV28 and TRBJ1-3, the complete variable domain is DVKVTQSSRYLVKRTGEKVFLECVQDMDHENMFWYRQDPGLGLRLIYFSYDVKMKEKGDIPEGYSVSREKKERFSLILESASTNQTSMYLCASSLGQGRGNTIYFGEGSWLTVV.

This clone was seen a handful of times. This chain uses TRBV19 with TRBJ1-4; D ambiguous. There are 11 residues in the CDR3. V lost 10 bases to trimming and J lost 8 bases, with 11 bases between them. Germline V gene data show CDR1 as LNHDA and CDR2 as SQIVND (reference sequence). The CDR3 DNA follows: TGTGCCACCAGACTGGGCGAAAAACTGTTTTTT. Its translation is CATRLGEKLFF.

The chain links TRBV5-1 to TRBJ2-5; 7 bases fit TRBD1. Germline assignment: CDR1 SGHRS and CDR2 YFSETQ. CDR3 size: 17 residues. V was pared by 4 bases and J by 0 bases, with 12 bases of the junction left unmatched. CDR3 in DNA: TGCGCCAGCAGCCGACTGACAGGGATTTCGTACCAAGAGACCCAGTACTTC. This encodes CASSRLTGISYQETQYF. Using reference TRBV5-1 and TRBJ2-5 for the parts outside the CDR3, the full variable domain is KAGVTQTPRYLIKTRGQQVTLSCSPISGHRSVSWYQQTPGQGLQFLFEYFSETQRNKGNFPGRFSGRQFSNSRSEMNVSTLELGDSALYLCASSRLTGISYQETQYFGPGTRLLVL.

This chain links TRBV5-1 with TRBJ2-5; 7 bases agree with TRBD1. Unmatched junction bases numbered 8, after V lost 0 bases and J lost 6 bases. The CDR3 totals 15 residues. Germline V gene sequence: CDR1 SGHRS, CDR2 YFSETQ. The CDR3 nucleotides are TGCGCCAGCAGCTTGGAAGAGGGGGCGATGAAGACCCAGTACTTC. Amino acid sequence: CASSLEEGAMKTQYF.

V is TRBV18 and J is TRBJ2-1; maybe TRBD1 (6 bases). The CDR3 extends over 16 amino acids. Trimming pared 3 bases from V and 4 bases from J, leaving 16 bases between. Germline values: CDR1 KGHSH, CDR2 LQKENI. CDR3 DNA: TGTGCCAGCTCACCCTCCGGGACAACGCATTACAATGAGCAGTTCTTC. This gives the protein CASSPSGTTHYNEQFF.

The rearrangement uses TRBV7-9 and TRBJ1-1, with D maybe TRBD1 (6 bases). Germline-derived CDR1 and CDR2 are SEHNR and FQNEAQ (reference sequence). With 1 base removed from V and 8 bases from J, the gap between germline ends came to 11 bases. There are 13 residues in the CDR3. In nucleotides, the CDR3 is TGTGCCAGCAGCTTAGGCCGGGGGGGCGAAGCTTTCTTT. It specifies CASSLGRGGEAFF.

The V call is TRBV5-6, the J call TRBJ1-5, with 9 bases identical to TRBD1. Looked up from germline, CDR1 is SGHDT and CDR2 is YYEEEE. The CDR3 loop spans 16 amino acids. J lost 0 bases, V lost 2 bases, and 3 bases had no gene match. Written as DNA, the CDR3 is TGTGCCAGCAGCTTAGGGACAGGGTTTAGCAATCAGCCCCAGCATTTT. Protein product: CASSLGTGFSNQPQHF. The full variable domain, rest sourced from reference TRBV5-6 and TRBJ1-5, is DAGVTQSPTHLIKTRGQQVTLRCSPKSGHDTVSWYQQALGQGPQFIFQYYEEEERQRGNFPDRFSGHQFPNYSSELNVNALLLGDSALYLCASSLGTGFSNQPQHFGDGTRLSIL.

The genes are TRBV5-6 and TRBJ2-5, with D tentatively TRBD1 or TRBD2 (5 bases each). Germline V gene lookup returns CDR1 SGHDT and CDR2 YYEEEE. V was pared by 5 bases and J by 1 base, with 12 bases between. CDR3 length: 14 residues. The CDR3 spells CASSWDPAQETQYF. Written as DNA, the CDR3 is TGTGCCAGCAGTTGGGACCCTGCCCAAGAGACCCAGTACTTC.

The chain has TRBV9 and TRBJ1-3; D is perhaps TRBD1 (5 bases). The CDR3 contains 17 residues. CDR1 is SGDLS, CDR2 YYNGEE, per germline. V lost 2 bases and J lost 0, with 15 bases in between. This chain's CDR3 is CASSVGGGRYSGNTIYF. The CDR3 DNA follows: TGTGCCAGCAGCGTCGGTGGGGGACGGTACTCTGGAAACACCATATATTTT. The full variable domain, in which reference TRBV9 and TRBJ1-3 provide the parts outside the CDR3, is DSGVTQTPKHLITATGQRVTLRCSPRSGDLSVYWYQQSLDQGLQFLIQYYNGEERAKGNILERFSAQQFPDLHSELNLSSLELGDSALYFCASSVGGGRYSGNTIYFGEGSWLTVV.

The CDR3 spells CSVEGRTGGEAFF. The CDR3 nucleotides are TGCAGCGTTGAGGGACGGACAGGTGGTGAAGCTTTCTTT. V and J are TRBV29-1 and TRBJ1-1; TRBD1 matches at 7 bases. Unmatched junction bases numbered 8, after V lost 3 bases and J lost 7 bases. This CDR3 spans 13 amino acids. In germline, CDR1 is SQVTM, CDR2 ANQGSEA. Full variable domain (outside the CDR3, taken from reference TRBV29-1 and TRBJ1-1): SAVISQKPSRDICQRGTSLTIQCQVDSQVTMMFWYRQQPGQSLTLIATANQGSEATYESGFVIDKFPISRPNLTFSTLTVSNMSPEDSSIYLCSVEGRTGGEAFFGQGTRLTVV.

This chain links TRBV7-2 with TRBJ1-1, with D maybe TRBD1 (6 bases). Trimming cost V 2 bases and J 11 bases, with 18 bases left between them. The CDR3 is 14 residues long. The germline V gene encodes CDR1 SGHTA and CDR2 FQGNSA. For the CDR3, the DNA is TGTGCCAGCAGCTTAAGTGGGACACAAGGACGGGCTTTCTTT. It yields the protein CASSLSGTQGRAFF.

The chain joins TRBV28 to TRBJ1-5; the D gene is possibly TRBD1 (5 bases). This CDR3 spans 14 amino acids. V was shortened by 7 bases and J by 3 bases, with 13 bases between the two germline ends. Per germline, CDR1 MDHEN and CDR2 SYDVKM. For the CDR3, the DNA is TGTGCCAGCACCATGGGGGGGTACAATCAGCCCCAGCATTTT. Translation gives CASTMGGYNQPQHF.

V usage is TRBV6-5 and J usage is TRBJ1-5; D uncertain. Per germline, CDR1 MNHEY and CDR2 SVGAGI. V lost 6 bases to trimming and J lost 4 bases, with 10 bases between them. The CDR3 spans 13 residues. The CDR3 here is CASSRSRNQPQHF. The CDR3 nucleotides read TGTGCCAGCAGCCGGTCTCGGAATCAGCCCCAGCATTTT.

V usage is TRBV4-1 and J usage is TRBJ1-2; D might be TRBD1 (5 bases). From germline, CDR1 is MGHRA and CDR2 YSYEKL. This CDR3 spans 14 amino acids. Trimming pared 5 bases from V and 3 bases from J, leaving 13 bases between. CDR3 in amino acids: CASSASGGDYGYTF. CDR3 nucleotide sequence: TGCGCCAGCAGCGCTAGCGGGGGGGACTATGGCTACACCTTC.